This TCR beta chain was recovered during a study of glioma-infiltrating T cells. V gave up 4 bases and J gave up 5 bases; unmatched junction bases: 7. CDR3 length: 14 residues. The germline gives CDR1 SEHNR, CDR2 FQNEAQ (reference sequence). Amplification of TCR alpha and beta CDR3 regions from RNA used iRepertoire nested multiplex PCR. MiXCR was run by TCRdb on the multiplex PCR reads, yielding one entry per CDR3 protein. Among approximately 12,000 distinct CDR3 sequences listed, more than 20% were seen once. The sequence derives from a human donor with low-grade glioma or glioblastoma, undergoing nonglioma brain surgery, or in good health (not recorded which). The V and J genes are TRBV7-9 and TRBJ1-2; 7 nucleotides align to TRBD1. The source material was glioma tissue, nonneoplastic brain tissue, or PBMCs (not recorded which). CDR3 residues: CASSSAGQRYGYTF. The CDR3, as DNA: TGTGCCAGCAGCTCCGCGGGACAGAGATATGGCTACACCTTC. Combining the CDR3 with reference TRBV7-9 and TRBJ1-2 gives the whole variable domain DTGVSQNPRHKITKRGQNVTFRCDPISEHNRLYWYRQTLGQGPEFLTYFQNEAQLEKSRLLSDRFSAERPKGSFSTLEIQRTEQGDSAMYLCASSSAGQRYGYTFGSGTRLTVV.